Below, 8 T cell receptor beta chains from the same sample are listed, as sequenced in a study of beta chain features in type 1 diabetes (dated by TCRdb to 2016 to 2019). The protocol used for the library was the immunoSEQ multiplex PCR assay. The entire isolated RNA was reverse transcribed using the High Capacity cDNA Reverse Transcription Kit, and thus expressed TCRB transcripts were sequenced. The immuneACCESS repertoire file appears here via TCRdb, limited to in-frame rearrangements. These files lack a portion of the clones; in checked studies, under half of the deficit traces to unresolved V genes, and the cause of the others is not known. Counted in this sample were about 400,000 clones; about 12% of them appeared once. The ten most abundant clones make up 0.015% to 0.02% of the sample. Sequences were obtained from naive CD4+ T cells from blood. This sample's cell subset or site label indicates: true naive CD4+ T cells. These receptors originate from a man between 18 and 35 years old in good health.

This sequence joins TRBV30 and TRBJ1-1, with D possibly matching TRBD1 (5 bases). The CDR3 covers 12 residues. V lost 5 bases to trimming and J lost 4 bases, with 11 bases between them. The germline gives CDR1 GTSNPN, CDR2 SVGIG (reference sequence). CDR3 sequence (DNA): TGTGCCTGGGACAGAAGGGTCACTGAAGCTTTCTTT. It is translated as CAWDRRVTEAFF.

V and J are TRBV7-2 and TRBJ1-4, with D tentatively TRBD1 (5 bases). Trimming took 1 base from V and 7 from J, leaving 13 bases between them. The CDR3 totals 15 residues. Germline CDR1 reads SGHTA; CDR2 reads FQGNSA. DNA for the CDR3: TGTGCCAGCAGCTTAGTGGCAGGGCTAGGTGAAAAACTGTTTTTT. Translation gives CASSLVAGLGEKLFF.

V usage is TRBV5-1 and J usage is TRBJ1-1; 10 bases fit TRBD1. The CDR3 loop spans 14 amino acids. The ends lost 3 bases at V and 5 bases at J; junction bases unmatched: 4. Germline CDR1 reads SGHRS; CDR2 reads YFSETQ. CDR3 in DNA: TGCGCCAGCAGCTCCGGGACAGGGGTTACTGAAGCTTTCTTT. This translates into CASSSGTGVTEAFF.

Only a few counts were recorded for this clone. CDR3 residues: CASRENRGFSYEQYF. DNA for the CDR3: TGTGCCAGCAGAGAAAACAGGGGATTCTCCTACGAGCAGTACTTC. The chain employs TRBV6-5 and TRBJ2-7; 7 nucleotides line up with TRBD1. J was trimmed by 0 bases and V by 6 bases; bases with no gene match: 8. The CDR3 spans 15 residues. The germline CDR1 and CDR2 sequences are MNHEY and SVGAGI.

The rearrangement uses TRBV7-2 and TRBJ2-1; TRBD2 agrees at 10 bases. The CDR3 extends over 15 amino acids. The V segment lost 6 bases and the J segment 0 bases; nucleotides outside the gene matches: 2. The germline CDR1 and CDR2 sequences are SGHTA and FQGNSA. The CDR3 here is CASRKRGGSYNEQFF. The CDR3 nucleotides are TGTGCCAGCAGAAAGCGGGGGGGCTCCTACAATGAGCAGTTCTTC.

V and J are TRBV10-3 and TRBJ2-1; D is possibly TRBD2 (5 bases). The germline V gene has CDR1 ENHRY and CDR2 SYGVKD. The CDR3 consists of 12 residues. Deletions cut 6 bases from V and 8 bases from J, with 11 bases between. DNA of the CDR3: TGTGCCATCAGAAATGTCGGGGATGAGCAGTTCTTC. Amino acids: CAIRNVGDEQFF.

The chain joins TRBV29-1 to TRBJ1-5, with 9 bases lining up with TRBD1. Germline loops: CDR1 SQVTM, CDR2 ANQGSEA. The CDR3 extends over 12 amino acids. With V trimmed by 4 bases and J by 6 bases, 1 base remained unmatched. This CDR3 reads CSVVTGGQPQHF. The CDR3 DNA reads TGCAGCGTTGTGACAGGGGGTCAGCCCCAGCATTTT.

The chain joins TRBV19 to TRBJ2-2; D unresolved. The CDR3 spans 14 residues. Germline V lookup: CDR1 LNHDA, CDR2 SQIVND (reference sequence). Between the trimmed V and J ends, which lost 2 bases and 1 base, there was a span of 5 bases. The CDR3 reads CASSIQVNTGELFF. The CDR3 coding sequence is TGTGCCAGTAGTATACAGGTGAACACCGGGGAGCTGTTTTTT.